One and the same sample provided the 31 T cell receptor beta chains below, sequenced in a study of blood T cell repertoires in COVID-19. TCRdb's copy holds only in-frame clones and misses some; the assay was immunoSEQ multiplex PCR. The data hold just under 65,000 clones, with about four fifths observed a single time. The specimen sequenced was peripheral blood. The origin of the receptors is a human donor in a cohort sampled during active COVID-19.

V is TRBV2 and J is TRBJ1-5; D is unresolved. The CDR3 has 14 residues. The germline V gene has CDR1 SNHLY and CDR2 FYNNEI. V was shortened by 6 bases and J by 2 bases, with 11 bases between the two germline ends. The CDR3 region has the DNA TGTGCCAGCAGGAGGGATTTGGGCAATCAGCCCCAGCATTTT. This sequence encodes CASRRDLGNQPQHF.

This chain joins TRBV15 and TRBJ2-1; D perhaps matches TRBD2 (7 bases). V was shortened by 1 base and J by 5 bases, with 12 bases between the two germline ends. This CDR3 is 15 amino acids long. Germline CDR1 and CDR2: LNHNV and YYDKDF (reference sequence). CDR3 sequence reads: CATSRGGGANNEQFF. In DNA, the CDR3 is TGTGCCACCAGCAGAGGTGGGGGGGCGAACAATGAGCAGTTCTTC. Combining the CDR3 with reference TRBV15 and TRBJ2-1 gives the whole variable domain DAMVIQNPRYQVTQFGKPVTLSCSQTLNHNVMYWYQQKSSQAPKLLFHYYDKDFNNEADTPDNFQSRRPNTSFCFLDIRSPGLGDTAMYLCATSRGGGANNEQFFGPGTRLTVL.

This clone was recorded once. CDR3 DNA: TGTGCCAGCAGTTCTAGCGGGGGAAACACCGGGGAGCTGTTTTTT. Its protein product is CASSSSGGNTGELFF. V gene TRBV6-5 combines with J gene TRBJ2-2, with 10 bases fitting TRBD2. This CDR3 comprises 15 residues. CDR1 is MNHEY and CDR2 is SVGAGI in the germline V gene. V lost 4 bases to trimming and J lost 2 bases; unmatched junction nucleotides: 1.

This rearrangement joins TRBV2 to TRBJ2-2, with D perhaps matching TRBD2 (5 bases). This CDR3 region has 14 residues. The germline CDR1 and CDR2 sequences are SNHLY and FYNNEI. V was cut by 2 bases and J by 3 bases, with 7 bases left in between. The CDR3 DNA is TGTGCCAGCAGTGAACGGACTTACACCGGGGAGCTGTTTTTT. This gives the protein CASSERTYTGELFF.

This clone was seen more than once but under ten times. The chain has TRBV6-4 and TRBJ1-5; 8 bases map to TRBD1. CDR1 and CDR2 (germline): MRHNA, SNTAGT. The junction had 13 bases not matched to a gene; V was cut back by 8 bases and J by 7 bases. CDR3 length: 15 residues. The CDR3 is CASPSDRGWEQPQHF. The DNA for the CDR3 is TGTGCCAGCCCAAGTGACAGGGGATGGGAACAGCCCCAGCATTTT.

This sequence joins TRBV5-6 and TRBJ1-2, with D possibly TRBD1 on 5 matching bases. This CDR3 spans 13 amino acids. Deletions cut 3 bases from V and 3 bases from J, with 9 bases between. The germline V gene encodes CDR1 SGHDT and CDR2 YYEEEE. The CDR3 loop is CASSSQAHYGYTF. CDR3 nucleotide sequence: TGTGCCAGCAGCTCACAGGCCCACTATGGCTACACCTTC.

This chain links TRBV5-1 with TRBJ2-3; 14 bases are a match to TRBD2. After removal of 4 bases from V and 6 bases from J, the junction contained 4 bases not matched to a gene. Looked up from germline, CDR1 is SGHRS and CDR2 is YFSETQ. The CDR3 length is 15 residues. The CDR3 is CASSPGLAGVDTQYF. CDR3 nucleotides: TGCGCCAGCAGCCCGGGACTAGCGGGGGTGGATACGCAGTATTTT. Full variable domain (missing parts from reference TRBV5-1 and TRBJ2-3): KAGVTQTPRYLIKTRGQQVTLSCSPISGHRSVSWYQQTPGQGLQFLFEYFSETQRNKGNFPGRFSGRQFSNSRSEMNVSTLELGDSALYLCASSPGLAGVDTQYFGPGTRLTVL.

This clone was recorded only once. V gene TRBV6-5 combines with J gene TRBJ1-1; D may be TRBD1 (5 bases). Trimming took off 6 bases at V and 0 bases at J, with 14 bases between the two ends. This CDR3 has 15 amino acids. From germline, CDR1 is MNHEY and CDR2 SVGAGI. CDR3 region: CASSSRRQLNTEAFF. The CDR3 bases are TGTGCCAGCAGCTCCCGCCGACAGTTGAACACTGAAGCTTTCTTT.

V usage is TRBV4-2 and J usage is TRBJ1-6; TRBD1 aligns across 7 bases. Germline-derived CDR1 and CDR2 are LGHNA and YNFKEQ. J gave up 7 bases and V 4 bases, and 4 bases lay outside the gene matches. CDR3 length: 14 amino acids. DNA of the CDR3: TGTGCCAGCAGCCCTGGGACAGACAATTCACCCCTCCACTTT. It encodes CASSPGTDNSPLHF.

This chain connects TRBV11-2 to TRBJ2-2, with D possibly matching TRBD1 (5 bases). The CDR3 sequence is 14 residues long. Germline-derived CDR1 and CDR2 are SGHAT and FQNNGV. The germline V and J ends were trimmed by 1 base and 6 bases, with 9 bases remaining between them. The CDR3 bases are TGTGCCAGCAGCTTAGTTGGGGCGGCCGGGGAGCTGTTTTTT. Residues: CASSLVGAAGELFF.

The chain combines TRBV19 with TRBJ2-7, with a weak D call TRBD1 (6 bases). This CDR3 comprises 13 residues. Germline CDR1 LNHDA, CDR2 SQIVND (reference sequence). V dropped 8 bases and J dropped 4 bases, with 15 bases sitting between them. CDR3 region: CASSRGVRYEQYF. In nucleotides, the CDR3 is TGTGCCAGTTCCAGGGGAGTCCGGTACGAGCAGTACTTC.

The gene calls are TRBV19 and TRBJ1-5; 7 bases fit TRBD1. With 4 bases clipped from V and 2 bases from J, the junction kept 8 bases outside the gene matches. The CDR3 runs 16 residues. CDR1 is LNHDA and CDR2 is SQIVND in the germline V gene (reference sequence). The CDR3 loop is CASSTRQGFGNQPQHF. CDR3 sequence (DNA): TGTGCCAGTAGTACACGACAGGGTTTCGGCAATCAGCCCCAGCATTTT. Filled out from reference TRBV19 and TRBJ1-5, the complete variable domain reads DGGITQSPKYLFRKEGQNVTLSCEQNLNHDAMYWYRQDPGQGLRLIYYSQIVNDFQKGDIAEGYSVSREKKESFPLTVTSAQKNPTAFYLCASSTRQGFGNQPQHFGDGTRLSIL.

This clone was found once. The rearrangement joins TRBV5-1 to TRBJ2-5; TRBD1 aligns across 8 bases. The germline CDR1 and CDR2 sequences are SGHRS and YFSETQ. After removal of 0 bases from V and 4 bases from J, the junction contained 8 bases not matched to a gene. The CDR3 consists of 16 residues. The CDR3 loop reads CASSLAVRGQGETQYF. The CDR3 nucleotides are TGCGCCAGCAGCTTGGCGGTCAGGGGGCAGGGAGAGACCCAGTACTTC.

This chain links TRBV5-1 with TRBJ1-1; D is unclear. Trimming pared 4 bases from V and 1 base from J, leaving 11 bases between. Germline V gene sequence: CDR1 SGHRS, CDR2 YFSETQ. This CDR3 comprises 14 residues. This CDR3 reads CASSGGNWNTEAFF. The CDR3 region has the DNA TGCGCCAGCAGCGGAGGAAACTGGAACACTGAAGCTTTCTTT.

This clone was observed a handful of times. The V call is TRBV6-5, the J call TRBJ1-5; unclear D gene. The V end lost 7 bases, the J end lost 0 bases, and 13 bases lay between the germline ends. Germline V gives CDR1 MNHEY, CDR2 SVGAGI. The CDR3 extends over 15 amino acids. As DNA, the CDR3 is TGTGCCAGCACCCCGTCTACGGGTAGCAATCAGCCCCAGCATTTT. Translation: CASTPSTGSNQPQHF.

This rearrangement joins TRBV5-4 to TRBJ2-7, with TRBD1 matching over 7 bases. The V gene's germline CDR1 is SGHNT and CDR2 YYREEE (reference sequence). V shed 3 bases and J 0 bases; nucleotides not matched to a gene: 0. The CDR3 length is 13 residues. The CDR3 region has the DNA TGTGCCAGCAGCTGGGACAGCTCCTACGAGCAGTACTTC. Translating gives CASSWDSSYEQYF.

The chain carries TRBV10-1 and TRBJ1-6; tentatively, D is TRBD1 (5 bases). Trimming shortened V by 4 bases and J by 3 bases, and 16 bases separated the two germline ends. The germline gives CDR1 WNHNN, CDR2 SYGVQD (reference sequence). The CDR3 covers 17 residues. In nucleotides, the CDR3 is TGCGCCAGCAGTGTCTTCTGTGGGGCGCACTATAATTCACCCCTCCACTTT. Encoded protein: CASSVFCGAHYNSPLHF.

This clone has a handful of counts. The gene calls are TRBV2 and TRBJ1-6; 8 nucleotides agree with TRBD1. V trimming: 7 bases; J trimming: 8 bases; junction bases outside the gene matches: 7. The germline gives CDR1 SNHLY, CDR2 FYNNEI. This CDR3 comprises 14 residues. CDR3 residues: CASNPGQVYSPLHF. The CDR3 DNA is TGTGCCAGCAACCCGGGACAGGTTTATTCACCCCTCCACTTT.

Points on this clone: The sample has other DNA sequences that encode this CDR3 too. The chain joins TRBV10-3 to TRBJ1-2, with no clear D. There are 13 residues in the CDR3. V lost 2 bases, J lost 1 base, and 5 bases lay in between. Germline assignment: CDR1 ENHRY and CDR2 SYGVKD. This chain's CDR3 is CAISETVNYGYTF. DNA for the CDR3: TGTGCCATCAGTGAGACTGTTAACTATGGCTACACCTTC.

The chain carries TRBV4-1 and TRBJ2-7; possibly TRBD2 for D (6 bases). The CDR3 loop spans 16 amino acids. Germline CDR1 MGHRA, CDR2 YSYEKL. V was shortened by 1 base and J by 1 base, with 14 bases between the two germline ends. As DNA, the CDR3 is TGCGCCAGCAGCCAAGCTGCTAGCGCACTATCCTACGAGCAGTACTTC. Translating gives CASSQAASALSYEQYF.

This chain uses TRBV10-2 with TRBJ2-7; 12 nucleotides line up with TRBD1. The CDR3 spans 12 residues. CDR1 WSHSY and CDR2 SAAADI come from the germline V gene. In DNA, the CDR3 is TGCGCAAGCCGGGACAGGGGGCTCGAGCAGTACTTC. This codes for CASRDRGLEQYF.

The gene calls are TRBV6-6 and TRBJ1-6; 7 nucleotides agree with TRBD1. J was trimmed by 6 bases and V by 5 bases; bases with no gene match: 7. The CDR3 extends over 15 amino acids. The V gene's germline CDR1 is MNHNY and CDR2 SVGAGI (reference sequence). The CDR3 here is CASSQTGSGNSPLHF. The CDR3 DNA reads TGTGCCAGCAGTCAGACAGGGTCGGGTAATTCACCCCTCCACTTT.

This clone was counted at least ten times. The J gene is TRBJ1-2, the V gene TRBV4-2; 9 bases match TRBD1. This CDR3 is 14 amino acids long. V lost 3 bases and J lost 8; bases outside the gene matches: 7. In germline, CDR1 is LGHNA, CDR2 YNFKEQ. The CDR3 DNA is TGTGCCAGCAGCCACCAACAGGGGGCGGAAGGCTACACCTTC. Translation gives CASSHQQGAEGYTF.

As DNA, the CDR3 is TGTGCCAGTAGTAGGGACAGGGACTCTGGAAACACCATATATTTT. Its protein is CASSRDRDSGNTIYF. The chain uses TRBV19 and TRBJ1-3, with TRBD1 identical over 9 bases. The CDR3 length is 15 residues. CDR1 is LNHDA and CDR2 is SQIVND in the germline V gene (reference sequence). Trimming at V came to 4 bases and at J to 0 bases, leaving 1 base not matched to a gene. Full variable domain (rest looked up from reference TRBV19 and TRBJ1-3): DGGITQSPKYLFRKEGQNVTLSCEQNLNHDAMYWYRQDPGQGLRLIYYSQIVNDFQKGDIAEGYSVSREKKESFPLTVTSAQKNPTAFYLCASSRDRDSGNTIYFGEGSWLTVV.

The V and J genes are TRBV4-1 and TRBJ2-5, with D possibly being TRBD2 (5 bases). This CDR3 spans 14 amino acids. Trimming pared 4 bases from V and 5 bases from J, leaving 14 bases between. In germline, CDR1 is MGHRA, CDR2 YSYEKL. CDR3 loop: CASSPDFSEETQYF. The CDR3 region has the DNA TGCGCCAGCAGCCCTGACTTTAGCGAGGAGACCCAGTACTTC.

This chain joins TRBV5-1 and TRBJ2-7; D is undetermined. V lost 7 bases to trimming and J lost 3 bases, with 11 bases between them. Germline V gives CDR1 SGHRS, CDR2 YFSETQ. The CDR3 is 12 amino acids. DNA for the CDR3: TGCGCCAGCGGCACCGAACGCTACGAGCAGTACTTC. Protein sequence: CASGTERYEQYF.

The chain carries TRBV6-5 and TRBJ2-1, with 11 nucleotides matching TRBD1. Germline trimming cut 7 bases from V and 7 bases from J; bases unmatched to any gene: 9. The CDR3 totals 15 residues. Germline loops: CDR1 MNHEY, CDR2 SVGAGI. The CDR3 DNA reads as TGTGCCAGCACTATAGGGGACAGGGGGAGTAATGAGCAGTTCTTC. Its protein is CASTIGDRGSNEQFF.

The chain recombines TRBV7-2 with TRBJ2-1; TRBD2 agrees at 8 bases. The CDR3 has 15 amino acids. Germline CDR1 is SGHTA and CDR2 is FQGNSA. The V segment lost 3 bases and the J segment 10 bases; nucleotides outside the gene matches: 11. The CDR3 DNA reads TGTGCCAGCAGCTTCGGGGGGGCCCGGAAGCGGGAGCAGTTCTTC. Protein: CASSFGGARKREQFF.

This clone occurred a few times. This chain uses TRBV10-3 with TRBJ1-2, with D maybe TRBD1 (5 bases). Germline assignment: CDR1 ENHRY and CDR2 SYGVKD. Trimming left V 4 bases short and J 4 bases short, with 13 bases between. This CDR3 spans 14 amino acids. DNA for the CDR3: TGTGCCATCAGTGCCGGCCAGGGCGCCTATGGCTACACCTTC. Its translation: CAISAGQGAYGYTF.

This chain connects TRBV21-1 to TRBJ1-4; the table assigns TRBD1, which was not confirmed against the DNA. TRBV21-1 is flagged as a pseudogene. The length of the CDR3 is 16 residues. In DNA form, the CDR3 reads TGTGCCAGCAGCAAAGAGGGACAGGCAGCTAATGAAAAACTGTTTTTT. This sequence encodes CASSKEGQAANEKLFF.

The chain carries TRBV5-4 and TRBJ1-6; D call uncertain. In germline, CDR1 is SGHNT, CDR2 YYREEE (reference sequence). This CDR3 region has 15 residues. Trimming cost V 0 bases and J 9 bases, with 13 bases left between them. The CDR3 protein is CASSLAGRGGSPLHF. CDR3 DNA: TGTGCCAGCAGCTTGGCGGGTAGAGGTGGTTCACCCCTCCACTTT.